The rows below give T cell receptor beta chains drawn from one sample of a study of control samples from healthy donors and cancer patients. The protocol was immunoSEQ multiplex PCR, while the TCRdb copy is restricted to in-frame clones and leaves out a portion. The table shows under 110,000 clones, with 80% to 90% occurring only once. Sample: blood. Receptors originate from a man aged 30 to 45 in good health. Each CDR3 is given with its conserved first and last residue. The D gene is left open where the match is weak. Size is stated for part of the rows, as once, few or many counts, or as a class when the clone is expanded.

CDR3 | DNA | J | V | size | D
CSVARGVNTEAFF | TGCAGCGTTGCCCGCGGGGTGAACACTGAAGCTTTCTTT | TRBJ1-1 | TRBV29-1 | . | .
CATSRGRGRVNTGELFF | TGTGCCACCAGCAGAGGTCGCGGCAGGGTAAACACCGGGGAGCTGTTTTTT | TRBJ2-2 | TRBV15 | . | .
CASSYSAGLEWRGYTF | TGTGCCAGCAGTTACTCAGCAGGGCTGGAGTGGAGAGGCTACACCTTC | TRBJ1-2 | TRBV6-5 | . | .
CASSFRTAPDTQYF | TGTGCCAGCAGTTTTCGGACGGCTCCAGATACGCAGTATTTT | TRBJ2-3 | TRBV27 | . | .
CASSLVISGRFYEQYF | TGTGCCAGCAGCTTAGTAATCTCCGGGAGGTTCTACGAGCAGTACTTC | TRBJ2-7 | TRBV7-9 | . | TRBD2
CASTPASSYNEQFF | TGTGCCAGCACCCCCGCTAGCTCCTACAATGAGCAGTTCTTC | TRBJ2-1 | TRBV7-2 | . | .
CASSIGGGYEQYF | TGTGCCAGCAGCATAGGCGGGGGCTACGAGCAGTACTTC | TRBJ2-7 | TRBV7-8 | . | TRBD2
CASSVGGSTEAFF | TGTGCCAGCAGCGTCGGCGGGAGCACTGAAGCTTTCTTT | TRBJ1-1 | TRBV9 | . | .
CARSPTQGASTEAFF | TGTGCCCGCAGTCCGACCCAGGGGGCGAGCACTGAAGCTTTCTTT | TRBJ1-1 | TRBV30 | . | TRBD1
CAWSGGGAELAFF | TGTGCCTGGAGTGGAGGAGGGGCGGAATTGGCTTTCTTT | TRBJ1-1 | TRBV30 | once | .
CASSYGTGFYNEQFF | TGTGCCAGCAGCTACGGGACAGGATTCTACAATGAGCAGTTCTTC | TRBJ2-1 | TRBV11-3 | . | TRBD1
CAIRGSGRGLTDTQYF | TGTGCCATCAGAGGGTCTGGGCGGGGACTCACAGATACGCAGTATTTT | TRBJ2-3 | TRBV10-3 | few | .
CASSSSTGLNEKLFF | TGCGCCAGCAGCTCCTCGACAGGACTTAATGAAAAACTGTTTTTT | TRBJ1-4 | TRBV5-1 | . | .
CASSLEGSRDNEQFF | TGTGCCAGCAGCCTCGAGGGATCCAGGGACAATGAGCAGTTCTTC | TRBJ2-1 | TRBV11-3 | . | .
CASEGAGIVGSPLHF | TGTGCCAGTGAGGGGGCAGGAATCGTAGGATCACCCCTCCACTTT | TRBJ1-6 | TRBV28 | . | TRBD1
CASRQNSNNEQFF | TGTGCCAGCAGGCAGAACAGTAACAATGAGCAGTTCTTC | TRBJ2-1 | TRBV5-4 | once | .
CASRLDTNQPQHF | TGTGCCAGCAGGTTGGACACCAATCAGCCCCAGCATTTT | TRBJ1-5 | TRBV7-9 | once | .
CASSPRQGAEKLFF | TGTGCCAGCAGCCCTCGACAGGGGGCCGAAAAACTGTTTTTT | TRBJ1-4 | TRBV7-9 | . | TRBD1
CSVATRGETGNTIYF | TGCAGCGTTGCCACACGGGGGGAAACTGGAAACACCATATATTTT | TRBJ1-3 | TRBV29-1 | . | .
CASSFGLALNTGELFF | TGTGCCAGCAGTTTCGGACTAGCGCTGAACACCGGGGAGCTGTTTTTT | TRBJ2-2 | TRBV28 | few | TRBD2
CASSQGGGGQLFF | TGTGCCAGCAGCCAAGGGGGGGGCGGGCAGCTGTTTTTT | TRBJ2-2 | TRBV3-1/TRBV3-2 | once | .
CASRRVENYGYTF | TGTGCCAGCAGACGCGTGGAAAACTATGGCTACACCTTC | TRBJ1-2 | TRBV5-4 | . | .
CASIGINSNQPQHF | TGTGCCAGCATAGGAATAAATAGCAATCAGCCCCAGCATTTT | TRBJ1-5 | TRBV6-5 | . | .
CAWKSGPGNGYEQYF | TGTGCCTGGAAAAGCGGTCCCGGTAACGGCTACGAGCAGTACTTC | TRBJ2-7 | TRBV30 | . | .
CASSGTHPGQVPYEQYF | TGTGCCAGCAGTGGGACCCACCCGGGACAGGTCCCCTACGAGCAGTACTTC | TRBJ2-7 | TRBV6-4 | . | TRBD1
CASSPRDRGHEQYF | TGTGCCAGCTCTCCCCGGGACAGGGGACACGAGCAGTACTTC | TRBJ2-7 | TRBV18 | . | TRBD1
CASSLGTGGWVTDTQYF | TGCGCCAGCAGCTTGGGGACAGGGGGCTGGGTGACAGATACGCAGTATTTT | TRBJ2-3 | TRBV5-1 | . | TRBD1
CASAGQGLRNEQFF | TGTGCCAGCGCGGGACAGGGACTACGGAATGAGCAGTTCTTC | TRBJ2-1 | TRBV2 | once | TRBD1
CSASVRGRGETQYF | TGCAGTGCTAGTGTGCGGGGGCGGGGGGAGACCCAGTACTTC | TRBJ2-5 | TRBV20-1 | . | .
CASSQERTDAYEQYF | TGTGCCAGCAGCCAAGAGAGGACAGACGCCTACGAGCAGTACTTC | TRBJ2-7 | TRBV4-2 | . | .
CASSGTGRTGELFF | TGTGCCAGTAGCGGGACGGGGAGAACCGGGGAGCTGTTTTTT | TRBJ2-2 | TRBV19 | . | .
CASSQVGFNGYTF | TGTGCCAGCAGCCAAGTTGGTTTTAATGGCTACACCTTC | TRBJ1-2 | TRBV3-1/TRBV3-2 | . | .
CASSLGVGKGYNEQFF | TGTGCCAGCAGCTTAGGCGTGGGGAAGGGCTACAATGAGCAGTTCTTC | TRBJ2-1 | TRBV7-2 | . | .
CASSLRGTDTQYF | TGTGCCAGCAGTCTCCGCGGCACAGATACGCAGTATTTT | TRBJ2-3 | TRBV12-3/TRBV12-4 | . | .
CASSSRAVGDEQFF | TGTGCCAGCAGTTCACGGGCCGTAGGGGATGAGCAGTTCTTC | TRBJ2-1 | TRBV6-2/TRBV6-3 | . | .
CASSPSNSQYEQFF | TGTGCCAGCAGCCCTAGCAATTCTCAATATGAGCAGTTCTTC | TRBJ2-1 | TRBV27 | . | .
CASGLRDRVSGANVLTF | TGTGCTAGTGGTTTGAGGGACAGGGTCTCTGGGGCCAACGTCCTGACTTTC | TRBJ2-6 | TRBV12-5 | . | TRBD1
CASKWMASGNEQFF | TGTGCCAGCAAGTGGATGGCTAGCGGCAATGAGCAGTTCTTC | TRBJ2-1 | TRBV6-5 | . | TRBD2
CASSQEGAGYGYTF | TGCGCCAGCAGCCAAGAGGGGGCGGGCTATGGCTACACCTTC | TRBJ1-2 | TRBV4-3 | . | .
CASSTGSLARSEQFF | TGTGCCAGCAGCACAGGTTCACTAGCCCGGTCTGAGCAGTTCTTC | TRBJ2-1 | TRBV7-6 | . | .
CASRDDSSTNEKLFF | TGTGCCAGCAGGGATGACAGCTCAACTAATGAAAAACTGTTTTTT | TRBJ1-4 | TRBV6-5 | . | .
CASSYTDQNTEAFF | TGTGCCAGCAGTTACACCGACCAGAACACTGAAGCTTTCTTT | TRBJ1-1 | TRBV6-2/TRBV6-3 | . | .
CASSQVPYNWGDGNTIYF | TGCGCCAGCAGCCAAGTCCCATATAACTGGGGGGACGGAAACACCATATATTTT | TRBJ1-3 | TRBV4-1 | . | .
CASSLYMGLAYNEQFF | TGTGCCAGCAGCTTATATATGGGACTAGCGTACAATGAGCAGTTCTTC | TRBJ2-1 | TRBV11-2 | once | TRBD2
CASIRTGGTYEQYF | TGTGCCAGCATACGGACAGGGGGTACCTACGAGCAGTACTTC | TRBJ2-7 | TRBV6-5 | . | TRBD1
CASSSPAGGQADTQYF | TGTGCCAGCAGCTCTCCAGCGGGGGGGCAGGCAGATACGCAGTATTTT | TRBJ2-3 | TRBV7-9 | . | TRBD2
CASSQQLGGRLYNSPLHF | TGTGCCAGCAGCCAACAACTAGGCGGACGATTATATAATTCACCCCTCCACTTT | TRBJ1-6 | TRBV3-1/TRBV3-2 | . | .
CASSPGRATEAFF | TGTGCCAGCAGCCCCGGTAGGGCCACTGAAGCTTTCTTT | TRBJ1-1 | TRBV6-2/TRBV6-3 | . | .
CASSSTSRGANTGELFF | TGTGCCAGCAGCTCCACCTCGAGGGGGGCGAACACCGGGGAGCTGTTTTTT | TRBJ2-2 | TRBV7-3 | . | .
CASSQDSGGNSPLHF | TGCGCCAGCAGCCAAGATTCCGGGGGGAATTCACCCCTCCACTTT | TRBJ1-6 | TRBV4-3 | . | .
CASIKDRGRTEAFF | TGTGCCAGCATAAAAGACAGGGGGAGGACTGAAGCTTTCTTT | TRBJ1-1 | TRBV4-2 | . | TRBD1
CASSDLGLETQYF | TGTGCCAGCAGTGACTTGGGTTTGGAGACCCAGTACTTC | TRBJ2-5 | TRBV11-2 | . | .
CSASGPGQGTDTQYF | TGCAGTGCTAGTGGACCGGGACAGGGCACAGATACGCAGTATTTT | TRBJ2-3 | TRBV20-1 | . | TRBD1
CASSKTLSQGLNQPQHF | TGTGCCAGTAGTAAGACTCTATCCCAGGGGCTCAATCAGCCCCAGCATTTT | TRBJ1-5 | TRBV19 | . | .
CASSEWDSSYNEQFF | TGTGCCAGCAGTGAATGGGACAGCTCCTACAATGAGCAGTTCTTC | TRBJ2-1 | TRBV6-1 | . | TRBD1
CAWSVVAGGYEQYF | TGTGCCTGGAGTGTAGTTGCGGGAGGCTACGAGCAGTACTTC | TRBJ2-7 | TRBV30 | . | TRBD2
CASSLLAQDTQYF | TGTGCCAGCAGTTTACTAGCCCAAGATACGCAGTATTTT | TRBJ2-3 | TRBV12-3/TRBV12-4 | . | .